This T cell receptor (beta chain) stems from a study of blood T cell repertoires in COVID-19 (dated by TCRdb to 2019 to 2021). The study in broad terms: Samples from collaborators originated in the United States, Italy and Spain and spanned both the acute and convalescent phases of COVID-19. The material from the prospective study consisted of cDNA or gDNA derived from T cells, B-cell-depleted T cells, or PBMCs. Subjects who had been exposed to COVID-19, were actively infected with it, or had recovered from it provided the deeply sampled blood TCRbeta repertoires that made up the dataset. The repertoires were released in a freely available public database intended as a resource for research on the immune response to SARS-CoV-2. Samples were obtained from the ongoing ImmuneRACE study (first 160 participants) and from about 1,300 subjects provided by 6 global collaborators. Nearly every sample came with metadata listing a de-identified subject ID, COVID-19 status, age in years and sex. HLA class I and class II types, where available, came from metadata supplied by the sample provider rather than from assay-based typing.

What the research found in general, with its limitations: The quantity of clinical and demographic metadata differed by source and by participant and was supplied without curation.

Measured from the cysteine to the phenylalanine, the CDR3 is 14 residues long. Here the CDR3 DNA is all that survives: 42 bases in frame from base 1. Trimming removed 3 bases from V and 3 bases from J, leaving 12 bases between the germline ends. From a lookup of the germline V gene, CDR1 and CDR2 are KGHSH and LQKENI. About this clone: The clone's antigen remains unknown. No qualities accompany the bases; no much larger clone lies one base away.

TCRbeta CDR3 regions were amplified from genomic DNA using the immunoSEQ Assay, a bias-controlled multiplex PCR. The original pipeline was this. The number of nucleated cells in each sample was estimated from the amplification of reference gene primers within the assay. Sequence reads were collapsed and filtered to measure the absolute abundance of every unique TCRbeta CDR3 rearrangement. For each sample, productive Simpson clonality was calculated by taking the square root of Simpson's diversity index across productive rearrangements. Imported from immuneACCESS, the table was reduced by TCRdb to in-frame sequences with V and J called. These copies leave out some clones; in studies compared against another copy, an unresolved V gene accounts for under half, and the cause of the remainder is not known. V and J calls and clone size follow that table, whereas D and trimming were derived from the DNA. The sample table lists fewer than 130,000 clones, roughly 84% of them with a count of one. The ten largest clones take up 2% to 2.5% of the sample.

The collaborating institutions used their own protocols to collect whole blood in K2EDTA tubes. For TCRbeta analysis, collaborators shipped samples as frozen whole blood, isolated PBMCs, or DNA extracted from either of those sample types. The sequence is built from TRBV18 and TRBJ2-7, with the D gene uncertain. The sequencing sample was made of peripheral blood. This receptor was identified in a human donor in a cohort sampled during active COVID-19. The nucleotides are TGTGCCAGCTCACCTGGTTCTGGCCTCTACGAGCAGTACTTC. Protein translation: CASSPGSGLYEQYF.